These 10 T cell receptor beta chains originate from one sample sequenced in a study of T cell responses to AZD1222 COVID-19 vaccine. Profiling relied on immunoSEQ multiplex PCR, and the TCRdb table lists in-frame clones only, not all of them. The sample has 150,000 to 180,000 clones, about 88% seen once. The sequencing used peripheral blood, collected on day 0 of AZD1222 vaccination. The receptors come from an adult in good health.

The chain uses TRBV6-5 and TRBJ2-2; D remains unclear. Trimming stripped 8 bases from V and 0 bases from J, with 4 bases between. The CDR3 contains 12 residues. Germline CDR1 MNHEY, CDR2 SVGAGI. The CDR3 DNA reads TGTGCCAGCGGGGCGAACACCGGGGAGCTGTTTTTT. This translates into CASGANTGELFF.

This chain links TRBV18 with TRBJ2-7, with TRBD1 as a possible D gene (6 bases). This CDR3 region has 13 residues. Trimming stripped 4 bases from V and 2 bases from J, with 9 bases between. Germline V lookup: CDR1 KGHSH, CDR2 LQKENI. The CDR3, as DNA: TGTGCCAGCTCACAACGACAGGCCTACGAGCAGTACTTC. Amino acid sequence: CASSQRQAYEQYF.

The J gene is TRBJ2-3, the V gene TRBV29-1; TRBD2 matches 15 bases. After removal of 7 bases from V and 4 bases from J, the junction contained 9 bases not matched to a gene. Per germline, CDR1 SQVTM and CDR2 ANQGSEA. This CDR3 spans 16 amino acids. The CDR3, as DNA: TGCAGCGGGGGACTAGCGGGGGGTTCTAAGCCAGATACGCAGTATTTT. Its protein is CSGGLAGGSKPDTQYF.

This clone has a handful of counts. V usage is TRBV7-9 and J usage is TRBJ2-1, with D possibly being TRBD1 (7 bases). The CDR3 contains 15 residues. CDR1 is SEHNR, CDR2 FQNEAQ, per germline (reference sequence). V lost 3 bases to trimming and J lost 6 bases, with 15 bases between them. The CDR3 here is CASSFTRGVVNEQFF. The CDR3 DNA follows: TGTGCCAGCAGCTTCACCAGGGGGGTGGTCAATGAGCAGTTCTTC.

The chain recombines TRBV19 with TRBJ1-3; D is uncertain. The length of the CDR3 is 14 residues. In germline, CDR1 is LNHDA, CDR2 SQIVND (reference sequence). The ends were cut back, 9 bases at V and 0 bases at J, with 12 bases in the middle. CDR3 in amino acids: CASEQTLSGNTIYF. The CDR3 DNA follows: TGTGCCAGCGAACAGACCCTCTCTGGAAACACCATATATTTT.

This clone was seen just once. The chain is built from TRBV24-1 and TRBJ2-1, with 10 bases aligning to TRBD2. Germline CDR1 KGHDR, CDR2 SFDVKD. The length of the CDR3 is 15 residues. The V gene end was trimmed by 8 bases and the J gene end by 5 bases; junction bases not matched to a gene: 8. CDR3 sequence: CATTSNSGGNNEQFF. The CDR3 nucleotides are TGTGCCACCACCAGTAATAGCGGGGGGAACAATGAGCAGTTCTTC.

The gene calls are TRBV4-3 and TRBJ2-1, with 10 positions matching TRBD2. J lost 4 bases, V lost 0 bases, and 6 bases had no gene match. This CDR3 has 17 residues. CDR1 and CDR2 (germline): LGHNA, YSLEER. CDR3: CASSQDGPSGGYNEQFF. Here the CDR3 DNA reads TGCGCCAGCAGCCAAGATGGGCCTAGCGGGGGATACAATGAGCAGTTCTTC.

The CDR3 protein is CASTPTGSGEAFF. CDR3 coding DNA: TGTGCCAGCACTCCCACAGGGTCGGGCGAAGCTTTCTTT. The chain joins TRBV6-5 to TRBJ1-1; a possible D gene is TRBD1 (6 bases). The CDR3 totals 13 residues. V dropped 7 bases and J dropped 8 bases, with 17 bases sitting between them. Germline lookup yields CDR1 MNHEY and CDR2 SVGAGI.

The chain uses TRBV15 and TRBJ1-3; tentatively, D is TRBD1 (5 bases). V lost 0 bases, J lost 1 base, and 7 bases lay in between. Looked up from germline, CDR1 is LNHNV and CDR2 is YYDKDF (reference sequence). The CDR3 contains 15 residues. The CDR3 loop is CATSRDQGSGNTIYF. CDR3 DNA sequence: TGTGCCACCAGCAGAGATCAGGGTTCTGGAAACACCATATATTTT. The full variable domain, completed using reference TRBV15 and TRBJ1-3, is DAMVIQNPRYQVTQFGKPVTLSCSQTLNHNVMYWYQQKSSQAPKLLFHYYDKDFNNEADTPDNFQSRRPNTSFCFLDIRSPGLGDTAMYLCATSRDQGSGNTIYFGEGSWLTVV.

The CDR3 nucleotides are TGTGCCAGCAGGGACCCGGGACAGGGGTACGAGCAGTACTTC. This translates into CASRDPGQGYEQYF. The rearrangement links TRBV6-5 to TRBJ2-7; TRBD1 aligns across 10 bases. The CDR3 is 14 amino acids. Trimming removed 6 bases from V and 4 bases from J; junction bases left unmatched: 6. Germline V gives CDR1 MNHEY, CDR2 SVGAGI.